This TCR beta chain was sequenced for a study of graft-versus-host responses after intestinal transplantation (dated by TCRdb to the early 2020s). Regarding the research as a whole: Multivisceral, liver-intestinal, or isolated intestinal transplants were received by the recipients. Instead of going to the commercial service, samples from three later patients were sequenced in-house on an Illumina MiSeq and processed with MiXCR. To identify alloreactive clones, pre-transplant mixed lymphocyte reaction products were sequenced and compared with unstimulated pre-transplant donor and recipient T cells. Anti-thymocyte globulin induction was given to all recipients, followed by maintenance tacrolimus and steroids for roughly 3 years. A cohort of more than 20 intestinal transplant recipients, including one retransplant, was enrolled, and a few patients lacking pretransplant specimens were excluded. A peak of at least 4% donor T cells among recipient peripheral blood mononuclear cells was the definition used for donor T cell macrochimerism. Bulk TCR-beta CDR3 sequencing was used to track graft-versus-host and host-versus-graft alloreactive T cell clones in the graft, circulation and bone marrow after intestinal transplantation. Summary of the overall study and its limitations: Patients with donor T cell macrochimerism had high GvH to HvG T cell clonal ratios in their allografts. The conclusions were limited by the relatively low number and heterogeneity of the intestinal transplant patients. GvH clones turned up in recipient bone marrow, with some appearing earlier in ileal mucosa or blood, a pattern consistent with an intestinal mucosal origin. Early after transplant, peak levels of circulating GvH clones were found to be associated with declines in HvG clones.

Details on this clone: Its antigen specificity is not known. Qualities for individual bases were not recorded, and no much larger clone is one base off.

Libraries were made using the immunoSEQ multiplex PCR assay. High-throughput TCR-beta CDR3 sequencing of genomic DNA from most patients was performed by Adaptive Biotechnologies. As for the authors' bioinformatics: TCR sequencing data for over 15 patients were retrieved from Adaptive's ImmunoSEQ software; three other patients were processed with MiXCR and VDJtools. CDR3 nucleotide sequences shared between donor and recipient were removed because the origin of such sequences could not be assigned. To count as alloreactive, a clone needed at least 2-fold expansion over unstimulated cells and a minimum CFSE-low frequency of 0.002% (template counts) or 0.001% (read counts). Clones detected in sequenced pre-transplant spleen, lymph node, or MLR CFSE-low populations of the donor or recipient were defined as mappable. The cumulative frequency of alloreactive clones was calculated as a percentage of all sequences, weighted by copy number. Entries here come from immuneACCESS through TCRdb and include only in-frame sequences with V and J called. Some clones fail to appear in such tables; in the studies checked, an unresolved V gene covers under half of the shortfall, and the cause of the remainder is unknown. D and trimming come from the DNA, and the V and J calls and clone size come from that table. The sample table shows about 97,000 clones, and 90% are seen once. The leading ten clones occupy more than 15% of the sample.

Including the terminal cysteine and phenylalanine, the CDR3 comprises 14 residues. Only the CDR3 DNA is retained, 42 bases long and in frame from the first base. The germline V gene encodes CDR1 MNHEY and CDR2 SMNVEV (reference sequence). The junction shows trimming of 5 bases on V and 4 bases on J, plus 12 bases between the germline ends. Blood samples were collected up to 4 times in the first month after transplant and then at least monthly when available. This sequence was found in a human patient who received an intestinal transplant, so some T cells may come from the graft donor. This sample comprised PBMCs, obtained approximately 470 days after intestinal transplant. The chain employs TRBV27 and TRBJ1-3; a tentative D match to TRBD1 spans 6 bases. The CDR3 reads CASSVGTWGNTIYF. The sequenced DNA is TGTGCCAGCAGTGTCGGGACATGGGGAAACACCATATATTTT.